This entry is about one T cell receptor (beta chain). Its antigen is still unknown. The entry originates in a study of lymphopenia after photon versus proton radiotherapy. General study findings and limits: Post-nadir diversity loss with photons came from oligoclonal expansion, particularly CD8+ Temra cells.

Here immunoSEQ multiplex PCR was the method, and the copy in TCRdb shows in-frame clones only, minus some. There are 150,000 to 200,000 clones in the sample; 80% to 90% occur only once, and around 4.6% lies in the top ten. This TCR derives from a man in his forties or fifties with gastric cancer. The sample was peripheral blood, taken from a patient treated with photon-based radiotherapy.

In DNA, the CDR3 is TGTGCCAGCAGTTACACGAGGGGGAGGGATACGCAGTATTTT. Translating gives CASSYTRGRDTQYF. The chain carries TRBV6-7 and TRBJ2-3; D might be TRBD1 or TRBD2, each matching 6 bases. TRBV6-7 is flagged as an ORF with uncertain function. Trimming removed 2 bases at V and 6 bases at J, with 12 bases between. The CDR3 consists of 14 residues.